A single sample gave rise to the 17 T cell receptor beta chains below, sequenced in a study of blood T cell repertoires in COVID-19. Generated by immunoSEQ multiplex PCR, the TCRdb table keeps only in-frame clones and is missing some. The sample includes roughly 500,000 clones, roughly 90% of them seen just once. Sequenced sample: PBMCs or T cells enriched from blood (not recorded which). The receptors were sampled from a woman aged 35 to 49 who had recovered from COVID-19.

About this clone itself: The same CDR3 is also encoded by other DNA sequences in this sample. The chain combines TRBV5-1 with TRBJ1-3; D not certain. Per the germline V gene, CDR1 is SGHRS and CDR2 is YFSETQ. Trimming pared 0 bases from V and 0 bases from J, leaving 4 bases between. CDR3 size: 14 residues. Here the CDR3 DNA reads TGCGCCAGCAGCTTGGACAGCTCTGGAAACACCATATATTTT. Translating gives CASSLDSSGNTIYF.

The chain has TRBV12-5 and TRBJ1-2; the D gene is possibly TRBD1 (5 bases). CDR1 and CDR2 from the germline V gene are LGHNT and FRNRAP. The CDR3 has 17 residues. The V end was cut by 1 base, the J end by 4 bases, with 19 bases between. This chain's CDR3 is CASGLASPQGLFYGYTF. CDR3 sequence (DNA): TGTGCTAGTGGTTTGGCCTCCCCTCAGGGCCTTTTCTATGGCTACACCTTC.

This rearrangement joins TRBV2 to TRBJ1-2; D gene ambiguous. The CDR3 extends over 12 amino acids. Germline assignment: CDR1 SNHLY and CDR2 FYNNEI. V lost 6 bases and J lost 8, with 13 bases in between. CDR3 protein: CASREGFGGYTF. CDR3 coding DNA: TGTGCCAGCAGAGAGGGTTTTGGGGGCTACACCTTC.

The CDR3 DNA reads TGCGCCAGCAGCCAAGAGCAAGCGGGTTACTCCTACGAGCAGTACTTC. Amino acid sequence: CASSQEQAGYSYEQYF. J is TRBJ2-7 and V is TRBV4-1; D is possibly TRBD2 (6 bases). Germline loops: CDR1 MGHRA, CDR2 YSYEKL. The CDR3 covers 16 residues. V gave up 0 bases and J gave up 0 bases, with 12 bases separating them.

This clone was seen only a few times. The rearrangement joins TRBV6-2 or TRBV6-3 to TRBJ1-5; D remains ambiguous. The germline CDR1 and CDR2 sequences are MNHEY and SVGEGT. With 6 bases removed from V and 2 bases from J, the gap between germline ends came to 8 bases. The length of the CDR3 is 13 residues. CDR3 sequence reads: CASSTFGNQPQHF. The CDR3 DNA reads TGTGCCAGCAGCACTTTCGGCAATCAGCCCCAGCATTTT.

The rearrangement joins TRBV7-6 to TRBJ1-1; TRBD1 aligns across 9 bases. Germline V gene lookup returns CDR1 SGHVS and CDR2 FNYEAQ. Trimming at V came to 5 bases and at J to 3 bases, leaving 7 bases not matched to a gene. The length of the CDR3 is 15 residues. The CDR3 spells CASSPHRDRDTEAFF. CDR3 DNA sequence: TGTGCCAGCAGCCCACACCGGGACAGGGACACTGAAGCTTTCTTT.

This sequence joins TRBV7-2 and TRBJ2-5, with 7 bases lining up with TRBD2. The CDR3 contains 15 residues. The J segment lost 2 bases and the V segment lost 1 base, leaving 4 bases of the junction unmatched. Germline CDR1 SGHTA, CDR2 FQGNSA. The CDR3 loop reads CASSLVSGKQETQYF. The CDR3 DNA reads as TGTGCCAGCAGCTTAGTGAGCGGGAAACAAGAGACCCAGTACTTC.

To note about this clone: The same CDR3 arises from other DNA sequences in this sample as well. The chain combines TRBV27 with TRBJ2-7; 7 nucleotides align to TRBD1. J gave up 0 bases and V 5 bases, and 1 base lay outside the gene matches. Germline CDR1 is MNHEY and CDR2 is SMNVEV (reference sequence). This CDR3 has 13 amino acids. CDR3 DNA: TGTGCCAGCAGTCGGGACAGCTCCTACGAGCAGTACTTC. This gives the protein CASSRDSSYEQYF.

The gene calls are TRBV7-6 and TRBJ2-5, with 14 bases aligning to TRBD2. Trimming cost V 1 base and J 4 bases; bases outside gene matches: 5. CDR1 and CDR2 from the germline V gene are SGHVS and FNYEAQ. The CDR3 consists of 17 residues. CDR3 sequence (DNA): TGTGCCAGCAGCTTAGTGCGACTAGCGGGAGGGGTAGAGACCCAGTACTTC. Translation: CASSLVRLAGGVETQYF.

This chain uses TRBV5-4 with TRBJ2-1; 9 nucleotides match TRBD2. After removal of 3 bases from V and 7 bases from J, the junction contained 14 bases not matched to a gene. The CDR3 extends over 17 amino acids. Germline CDR1 SGHNT, CDR2 YYREEE (reference sequence). The CDR3 reads CASSSAGGGRAWNEQFF. CDR3 sequence (DNA): TGTGCCAGCAGCTCTGCCGGCGGCGGGAGGGCCTGGAATGAGCAGTTCTTC.

This chain joins TRBV7-2 and TRBJ2-2; TRBD2 matches at 9 bases. The length of the CDR3 is 15 residues. From germline, CDR1 is SGHTA and CDR2 FQGNSA. Trimming at V came to 2 bases and at J to 7 bases, leaving 5 bases not matched to a gene. Here the CDR3 reads CASSLFSSGNGELFF. The CDR3 DNA reads TGTGCCAGCAGCTTATTCTCTAGCGGGAACGGGGAGCTGTTTTTT.

The chain couples TRBV5-4 to TRBJ2-1, with 9 bases lining up with TRBD2. V was pared by 0 bases and J by 2 bases, with 3 bases of the junction left unmatched. The germline gives CDR1 SGHNT, CDR2 YYREEE (reference sequence). The CDR3 consists of 16 residues. The CDR3 loop reads CASSLAGLAPYNEQFF. In DNA, the CDR3 is TGTGCCAGCAGCTTGGCAGGACTAGCGCCCTACAATGAGCAGTTCTTC.

The chain employs TRBV4-2 and TRBJ2-7, with D unclear. The CDR3 length is 16 residues. V gave up 0 bases and J gave up 1 base, with 13 bases separating them. CDR1 is LGHNA and CDR2 is YNFKEQ in the germline V gene. The CDR3 loop reads CASSQDIAQPSYEQYF. The CDR3 DNA is TGTGCCAGCAGCCAAGATATAGCTCAACCTTCCTACGAGCAGTACTTC.

The chain recombines TRBV23-1 with TRBJ2-7; TRBD2 aligns across 16 bases. TRBV23-1 is treated as an ORF (open reading frame) with a function not yet certain. The CDR3 spans 18 residues. V was clipped by 4 bases and J by 5 bases; unmatched bases: 11. The CDR3 region has the DNA TGCGCCAGCAGTCTTTTACCGGGACTAGCGGGAGGGAAGAACGAGCAGTACTTC. Its protein is CASSLLPGLAGGKNEQYF.

The rearrangement links TRBV24-1 to TRBJ2-3, with 10 bases identical to TRBD2. Germline V gives CDR1 KGHDR, CDR2 SFDVKD. Trimming took 6 bases from V and 1 from J; bases not matched to a gene: 3. The CDR3 is made up of 15 amino acids. In DNA form, the CDR3 reads TGTGCCACCAGTAGCGGGAGGGCCGGCACAGATACGCAGTATTTT. This translates into CATSSGRAGTDTQYF.

The chain carries TRBV2 and TRBJ1-2; D remains unclear. CDR3 length: 13 residues. Germline CDR1 is SNHLY and CDR2 is FYNNEI. V gave up 0 bases and J gave up 8 bases, with 10 bases separating them. CDR3 loop: CASSEAPRRGYTF. CDR3 coding DNA: TGTGCCAGCAGTGAAGCGCCTAGGCGGGGCTACACCTTC.

The gene calls are TRBV28 and TRBJ2-3; the match to TRBD1 covers 8 bases. CDR3 length: 15 residues. V shed 4 bases, J shed 3 bases, and the junction held 6 bases outside the gene matches. CDR1 is MDHEN, CDR2 SYDVKM, per germline. CDR3 DNA: TGTGCCAGCAGTTCCGCCGGACAGGGTACAGATACGCAGTATTTT. This sequence encodes CASSSAGQGTDTQYF.